One T cell receptor beta chain is described in this entry. This clonotype appeared a single time. There is no known antigen for this receptor. Since no conserved phenylalanine or tryptophan closes the CDR3, a read error is the likely cause. This specimen belongs to a study of molecular identifiers for immune sequencing clone quantification (dated by TCRdb to the late 2010s). For the study in its entirety: For a replicate experiment, RNA from about 21,000 or 97,000 naive CD8 T cells was divided into five aliquots, of which four were sequenced. CD8 T cells were used in a methods study to benchmark molecular-identifier clustering-based TCR repertoire sequencing (MIDCIRS) and TCR RNA copy counting.

Receptor libraries were prepared by PCR. Sequencing used an Illumina HiSeq 4000. Bulk TCR libraries were made following a previously described method, with the TCR primers given in Table S5. Total RNA was purified with the Qiagen AllPrep DNA/RNA kit. Reads from multiple sequencing runs of the same library were pooled before analysis. Concerning the study's data processing: Reads were retained only if an exact TCR constant sequence was present, and the retained reads were trimmed to 150 nt and grouped according to their 12-nt molecular barcodes. Reads in each barcode group were sub-clustered using a 15% Levenshtein threshold, and a quality-weighted consensus sequence was built for each RNA molecule. Non-functional sequences were filtered out, along with any lower-count sequence sitting one edit away from another sequence. Based on fitting two negative binomial distributions, any barcode sub-cluster with under 20% of the maximum read count was discarded. The public reads were quality trimmed at Q25 with fastp and then assembled into clones with MiXCR by TCRdb, keeping productive beta chains. For every CDR3 protein sequence, its rows merge into one entry that carries the most common genes and DNA. In this record, the V and J calls reflect TCRdb's handling and not the investigators' own analysis. Counted in this sample were 65,000 to 70,000 distinct CDR3 sequences; about a sixth of them appeared once. Around 1.4% of the sample comes from the top ten.

Sequences LNHDA (CDR1) and SQIVND (CDR2) are obtained from the germline V gene (reference sequence). The CDR3 spans 14 amino acids, including both terminal residues. Just CDR3 DNA is preserved here, 42 bases in frame from base 1. General study outcomes and caveats: When barcode sub-clustering was not used, chimeric consensus sequences inflated TCR diversity, with chimeras reaching as high as 47%. Highly expanded clone sizes could be underestimated if identical TCR molecules share a barcode. Roughly 3 recovered TCR RNA copies per cell were obtained by modeling, versus about ten by digital PCR, implying a capture efficiency of roughly 32%. Naive libraries contained spiked-in Jurkat TCR RNA (more than 9 copies' worth), which is not part of the donor repertoire. Clones above 20 RNA copies held over 97% of molecules in CMV-specific effector cells but under 1% in naive cells. Spiked-in Jurkat TCR RNA equivalent to a single cell was reported to be detectable even among 980,000 or so naive CD8 T cells.

Libraries of naive CD8 T cells were built from approximately 20,000 to 980,000 sorted cells, with 10%, 30% or 50% of the purified RNA used. Naive CD8 T cells were FACS-sorted as CD8+CD4-CCR7+CD45RA+ on a BD FACSAria II into RLT Plus buffer. Detection sensitivity was tested by spiking Jurkat RNA equal to ten TCR copies' worth into samples containing roughly 19,000-1,100,000 naive CD8 T cells. CD8 T cells were enriched with RosetteSep CD8+ T Cell Enrichment Cocktail and Ficoll-Paque, followed by ACK red cell lysis. The sequencing sample was made of naive CD8+ T cells from blood, with Jurkat cell RNA spiked in. The cell subset or site label here, explained by the study, means: FACS-sorted CD8+CD4-CCR7+CD45RA+ naive T cells. The V gene is TRBV19 and the J gene is TRBJ1-5, with an unclear D gene assignment. The sequence came from a human donor in good health. Some libraries in this study had Jurkat cell RNA spiked in. The CDR3 protein is CASSIGLSNRPQHL. In nucleotide form, the sequence is TGTGCCAGTAGTATCGGACTGAGCAATCGGCCCCAGCATCTT.